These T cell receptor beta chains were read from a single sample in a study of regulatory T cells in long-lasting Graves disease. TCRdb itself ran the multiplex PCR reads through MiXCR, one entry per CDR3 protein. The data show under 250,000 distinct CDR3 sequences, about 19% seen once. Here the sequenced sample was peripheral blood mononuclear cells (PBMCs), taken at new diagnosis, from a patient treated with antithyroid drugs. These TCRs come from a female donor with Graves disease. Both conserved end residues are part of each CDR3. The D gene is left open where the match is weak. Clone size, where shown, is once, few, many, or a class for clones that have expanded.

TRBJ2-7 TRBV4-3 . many CASSQYGTPTYEQYF TGCGCCAGCAGCCAGTACGGGACACCTACCTACGAGCAGTACTTC
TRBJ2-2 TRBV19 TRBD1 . CASTVRTGSAGELFF TGTGCCAGTACGGTCAGGACAGGGAGTGCCGGGGAGCTGTTTTTT
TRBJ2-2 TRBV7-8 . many CASSPRVSANTGELFF TGTGCCAGCAGCCCAAGGGTTTCAGCGAACACCGGGGAGCTGTTTTTT
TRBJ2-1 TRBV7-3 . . CASSISGPNEQFF TGTGCCAGCAGCATATCAGGGCCAAATGAGCAGTTCTTC
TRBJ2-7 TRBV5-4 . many CASSLKGSSYEQYF TGTGCCAGCAGCTTGAAGGGAAGCTCCTACGAGCAGTACTTC
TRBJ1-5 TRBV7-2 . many CASSLAGGNQPQHF TGTGCCAGCAGTTTAGCTGGAGGCAATCAGCCCCAGCATTTT
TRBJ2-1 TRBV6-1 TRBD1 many CASSDRDSNVEQFF TGTGCCAGCAGTGACCGGGACAGTAACGTTGAGCAGTTCTTC
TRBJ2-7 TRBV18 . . CASSPRSGDYEQYF TGTGCCAGCTCACCACGGTCAGGGGACTACGAGCAGTACTTC
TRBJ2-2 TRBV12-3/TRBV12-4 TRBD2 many CASSSAGDLGGELFF TGTGCCAGCAGTTCAGCGGGAGACCTGGGCGGGGAGCTGTTTTTT
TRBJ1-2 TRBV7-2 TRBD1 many CASSPRGQGDGYTF TGTGCCAGCAGCCCTAGGGGGCAGGGGGACGGCTACACCTTC
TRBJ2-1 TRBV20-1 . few CSAPDSGDPSYNEQFF TGCAGTGCCCCGGACAGCGGGGACCCTTCCTACAATGAGCAGTTCTTC
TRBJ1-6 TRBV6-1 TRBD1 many CASSQGGSSYNSPLHF TGTGCCAGCAGTCAAGGGGGCAGCTCCTATAATTCACCCCTCCACTTT
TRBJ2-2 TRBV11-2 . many CASSLGQQRTGELFF TGTGCCAGCAGCTTAGGTCAACAGCGAACCGGGGAGCTGTTTTTT
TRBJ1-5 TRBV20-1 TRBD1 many CSAKTGVGLQPQHF TGCAGTGCTAAGACAGGGGTTGGTCTTCAGCCCCAGCATTTT
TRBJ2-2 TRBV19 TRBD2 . CASFGLAGGTGELFF TGTGCCAGTTTCGGACTAGCGGGAGGAACCGGGGAGCTGTTTTTT